These 21 T cell receptor beta chains came from one sample sequenced in a study of post-analysis software for immune sequencing data. Study conclusions and caveats: Five TRBV segments, including TRBV5-6, TRBV5-1 and TRBV20-1, were more frequent in patients than controls.

Unique molecular identifiers were carried by the TCR beta cDNA libraries. In TCRdb, the PCR reads were re-called with MiXCR into one record per CDR3 protein. Seen here are about 820,000 distinct CDR3 sequences, about 57% observed once, and the top ten hold 4% to 5.5%. These receptors are not linked to any known antigen. The sample comprised blood. The receptors were gathered from a girl aged 5 to 17 with multiple sclerosis.

This clonotype was observed a few times. The V gene is TRBV15, the J gene TRBJ2-5; D remains ambiguous. In germline, CDR1 is LNHNV, CDR2 YYDKDF (reference sequence). The CDR3 has 14 amino acids. Trimming stripped 5 bases from V and 4 bases from J, with 14 bases between. Here the CDR3 reads CATSQKSRLETQYF. Here the CDR3 DNA reads TGTGCCACCAGCCAGAAGTCCAGGCTAGAGACCCAGTACTTC.

J is TRBJ1-2 and V is TRBV12-3 or TRBV12-4; 7 nucleotides match TRBD1. This CDR3 comprises 16 residues. With V trimmed by 5 bases and J by 4 bases, 13 bases remained unmatched. Here the CDR3 DNA reads TGTGCCAGCAGTCGGACAGGATCCTCTTCCCTCTATGGCTACACCTTC. Encoded protein: CASSRTGSSSLYGYTF.

The V call is TRBV30, the J call TRBJ2-3; 11 bases map to TRBD1. Germline V gene lookup returns CDR1 GTSNPN and CDR2 SVGIG (reference sequence). V dropped 4 bases and J dropped 4; count of bases not matched to a gene: 4. The CDR3 has 14 amino acids. This CDR3 reads CAWTGTGGADTQYF. The CDR3 region has the DNA TGTGCCTGGACCGGGACAGGGGGTGCAGATACGCAGTATTTT.

The chain employs TRBV20-1 and TRBJ2-1, with D unclear. The CDR3 is 13 amino acids. Deletions cut 6 bases from V and 1 base from J, with 10 bases between. CDR1 and CDR2 (germline): DFQATT, SNEGSKA (reference sequence). In nucleotides, the CDR3 is TGCAGTGCCGTAAGGGATTCCTACAATGAGCAGTTCTTC. Translated, it gives CSAVRDSYNEQFF.

The chain employs TRBV20-1 and TRBJ2-1, with 7 bases aligning to TRBD2. CDR1 and CDR2 from the germline V gene are DFQATT and SNEGSKA (reference sequence). The CDR3 runs 16 residues. The J segment lost 5 bases and the V segment lost 3 bases, leaving 13 bases of the junction unmatched. Written as DNA, the CDR3 is TGCAGTGCTAGTCCTCTTGCGGGAGTAACCCACAATGAGCAGTTCTTC. Protein product: CSASPLAGVTHNEQFF.

This clonotype was detected only a few times. V and J are TRBV5-6 and TRBJ2-7; D might be TRBD2 (5 bases). The length of the CDR3 is 14 residues. Germline lookup yields CDR1 SGHDT and CDR2 YYEEEE. V was shortened by 4 bases and J by 4 bases, with 15 bases between the two germline ends. The CDR3 region has the DNA TGTGCCAGCAGCCTTTCGACTAAGACTTACGAGCAGTACTTC. Its protein is CASSLSTKTYEQYF.

The chain carries TRBV27 and TRBJ1-5; D is ambiguous. V was shortened by 8 bases and J by 0 bases, with 14 bases between the two germline ends. This CDR3 comprises 15 residues. Germline V gene sequence: CDR1 MNHEY, CDR2 SMNVEV (reference sequence). CDR3 sequence (DNA): TGTGCCAGCGCAATGTCGCCAAATAGCAATCAGCCCCAGCATTTT. This sequence encodes CASAMSPNSNQPQHF.

This clonotype was seen only a few times. CDR3 sequence: CASSRDRAAYEQYF. The CDR3 region has the DNA TGTGCCAGCAGCCGAGACAGGGCGGCCTACGAGCAGTACTTC. The chain uses TRBV7-2 and TRBJ2-7, with 7 positions matching TRBD1. V gave up 5 bases and J gave up 2 bases; unmatched junction bases: 6. CDR3 length: 14 amino acids. The V gene's germline CDR1 is SGHTA and CDR2 FQGNSA.

This clonotype was observed a few times. CDR3 bases: TGTGCCATCAGTGAGGTGGGAAATAGGAATGGCTACACCTTC. Protein product: CAISEVGNRNGYTF. The gene calls are TRBV10-3 and TRBJ1-2, with no clear D. The CDR3 contains 14 residues. The ends were cut back, 2 bases at V and 6 bases at J, with 13 bases in the middle. Germline V gene lookup returns CDR1 ENHRY and CDR2 SYGVKD.

The rearrangement uses TRBV6-5 and TRBJ1-2; no clear D gene. V lost 3 bases to trimming and J lost 6 bases, with 11 bases between them. CDR1 and CDR2 (germline): MNHEY, SVGAGI. The CDR3 runs 13 residues. This chain's CDR3 is CASSYDGRDGYTF. The CDR3 nucleotides read TGTGCCAGCAGTTATGACGGGAGGGATGGCTACACCTTC.

Regarding this clonotype: A read error may account for a junction end that differs from germline. CDR3 coding DNA: TGTGCCAGCAGCTCACCAACCTGGTCTAGCGGGACTAGAGAGACTCAGTACTTC. Translated, it gives CASSSPTWSSGTRETQYF. V usage is TRBV7-9 and J usage is TRBJ2-5, with TRBD2 matching over 9 bases. The CDR3 loop spans 18 amino acids. Looked up from germline, CDR1 is SEHNR and CDR2 is FQNEAQ (reference sequence).

V usage is TRBV20-1 and J usage is TRBJ2-3, with 7 bases aligning to TRBD1. The V segment lost 2 bases and the J segment 5 bases; nucleotides outside the gene matches: 4. CDR1 DFQATT and CDR2 SNEGSKA come from the germline V gene (reference sequence). This CDR3 comprises 13 residues. For the CDR3, the DNA is TGCAGTGCTAGACGAGGGGGCGTAGATACGCAGTATTTT. Translated: CSARRGGVDTQYF.

The gene calls are TRBV27 and TRBJ2-5; perhaps TRBD1 as D (5 bases). Trimming pared 6 bases from V and 2 bases from J, leaving 16 bases between. CDR3 length: 15 residues. Germline CDR1 MNHEY, CDR2 SMNVEV (reference sequence). This CDR3 reads CASSPVDSTQETQYF. The DNA of the CDR3 is TGTGCCAGCAGCCCCGTTGACAGCACACAAGAGACCCAGTACTTC.

This clonotype was counted a few times. The rearrangement joins TRBV9 to TRBJ2-3; D is uncertain. V dropped 0 bases and J dropped 0 bases, with 5 bases sitting between them. Looked up from germline, CDR1 is SGDLS and CDR2 is YYNGEE. CDR3 length equals 14 residues. CDR3 protein: CASSVVTSTDTQYF. The CDR3 DNA follows: TGTGCCAGCAGCGTAGTTACGAGCACAGATACGCAGTATTTT.

As for this clonotype: The CDR3 carries no conserved terminal phenylalanine or tryptophan, so it likely arises from a read error. The rearrangement joins TRBV29-1 to TRBJ1-2; possible D gene TRBD1, 6 bases. V shed 7 bases and J shed 3 bases, with 12 bases lying between them. This CDR3 is built from 12 residues. Germline V gene data show CDR1 as SQVTM and CDR2 as ANQGSEA. CDR3 in DNA: TGCAGCGCCGGACAGTCATACTATGGCTACACCGTC. It encodes CSAGQSYYGYTV.

The gene calls are TRBV12-5 and TRBJ1-1; D may be TRBD1 (6 bases). This CDR3 contains 15 residues. Per germline, CDR1 LGHNT and CDR2 FRNRAP. Deletions cut 0 bases from V and 6 bases from J, with 14 bases between. The CDR3 sequence: CASGLVQGRGSEAFF. The CDR3, as DNA: TGTGCTAGTGGTTTGGTACAGGGCAGGGGCTCTGAAGCTTTCTTT.

The rearrangement joins TRBV5-6 to TRBJ1-2, with D perhaps matching TRBD1 (5 bases). CDR3 length: 16 amino acids. The V end was cut by 0 bases, the J end by 4 bases, with 16 bases between. Germline assignment: CDR1 SGHDT and CDR2 YYEEEE. The CDR3 region is CASSLEVGVEVYGYTF. CDR3 coding DNA: TGTGCCAGCAGCTTGGAGGTGGGGGTCGAGGTCTATGGCTACACCTTC. Full variable domain (rest looked up from reference TRBV5-6 and TRBJ1-2): DAGVTQSPTHLIKTRGQQVTLRCSPKSGHDTVSWYQQALGQGPQFIFQYYEEEERQRGNFPDRFSGHQFPNYSSELNVNALLLGDSALYLCASSLEVGVEVYGYTFGSGTRLTVV.

V and J are TRBV3-1 and TRBJ2-7, with TRBD2 matching 13 bases. The CDR3 sequence is 16 residues long. Germline CDR1 and CDR2: LGHDT and YNNKEL (reference sequence). The V and J ends lost 4 bases and 2 bases, in that order; junction bases with no gene match: 5. CDR3 region: CASSPGLAGATYEQYF. CDR3 nucleotide sequence: TGTGCCAGCAGCCCAGGACTAGCGGGGGCCACCTACGAGCAGTACTTC.

The chain joins TRBV5-5 to TRBJ2-7, with D hard to call. The J call may not be correct, given that the DNA end is closer to TRBJ2-4. The CDR3 is made up of 16 amino acids. CDR1 and CDR2 from the germline V gene are SGHKS and YYEKEE (reference sequence). CDR3 bases: TGTGCCAGCAGCTTGGCCAAGGTTGGGTTTACAAACATTCAGTACTTC. It is translated as CASSLAKVGFTNIQYF.

This clonotype was seen more than once but under ten times. J is TRBJ2-7 and V is TRBV7-2; D is possibly TRBD1 or TRBD2 (5 bases each). Germline CDR1 is SGHTA and CDR2 is FQGNSA. The V end lost 1 base, the J end lost 0 bases, and 7 bases lay between the germline ends. The CDR3 spans 14 residues. The CDR3 DNA follows: TGTGCCAGCAGCTTAGTAGGGACCTCCTACGAGCAGTACTTC. Translated: CASSLVGTSYEQYF. The entire variable domain, with the rest obtained from reference TRBV7-2 and TRBJ2-7, is as follows: GAGVSQSPSNKVTEKGKDVELRCDPISGHTALYWYRQSLGQGLEFLIYFQGNSAPDKSGLPSDRFSAERTGGSVSTLTIQRTQQEDSAVYLCASSLVGTSYEQYFGPGTRLTVT.

Only one count was recorded for this clonotype. This chain joins TRBV5-1 and TRBJ2-5; 9 positions match TRBD2. The J call is in doubt because the DNA end fits TRBJ2-7 better. The CDR3 is 15 amino acids. Germline CDR1 is SGHRS and CDR2 is YFSETQ. The CDR3, as DNA: TGCGCCAGCAGCTCCTTAGCGGGAGCCTACTACGAGCAGTACTTC. It codes for CASSSLAGAYYEQYF.